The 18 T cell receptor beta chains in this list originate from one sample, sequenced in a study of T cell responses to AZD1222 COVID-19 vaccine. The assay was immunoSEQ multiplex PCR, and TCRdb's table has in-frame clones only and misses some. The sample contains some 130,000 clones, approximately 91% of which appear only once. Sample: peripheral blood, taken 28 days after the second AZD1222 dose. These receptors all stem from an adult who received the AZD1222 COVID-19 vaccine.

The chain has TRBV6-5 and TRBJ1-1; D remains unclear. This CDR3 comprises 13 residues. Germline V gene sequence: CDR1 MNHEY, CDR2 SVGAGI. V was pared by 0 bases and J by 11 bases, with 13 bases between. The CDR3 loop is CASSYSIDQVAFF. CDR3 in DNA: TGTGCCAGCAGTTACTCGATAGACCAAGTGGCTTTCTTT.

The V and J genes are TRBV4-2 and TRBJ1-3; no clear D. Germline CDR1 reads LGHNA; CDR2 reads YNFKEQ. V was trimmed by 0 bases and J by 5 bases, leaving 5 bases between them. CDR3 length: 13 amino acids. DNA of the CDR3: TGTGCCAGCAGCCAAGAAGGGCGAAACACCATATATTTT. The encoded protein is CASSQEGRNTIYF.

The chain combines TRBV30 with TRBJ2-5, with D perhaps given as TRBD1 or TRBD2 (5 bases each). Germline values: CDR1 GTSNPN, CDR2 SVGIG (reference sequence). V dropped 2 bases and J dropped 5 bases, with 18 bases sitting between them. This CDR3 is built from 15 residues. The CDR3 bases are TGTGCCTGGAGTCGTCCCCCGGGATGGGGCGAGACCCAGTACTTC. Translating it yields CAWSRPPGWGETQYF.

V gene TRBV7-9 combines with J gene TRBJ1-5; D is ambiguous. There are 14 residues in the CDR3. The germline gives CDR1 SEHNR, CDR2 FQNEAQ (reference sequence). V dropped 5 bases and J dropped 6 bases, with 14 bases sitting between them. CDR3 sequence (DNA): TGTGCCAGCAGCCCCGAGGTCTTCGGTCAGCCCCAGCATTTT. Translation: CASSPEVFGQPQHF.

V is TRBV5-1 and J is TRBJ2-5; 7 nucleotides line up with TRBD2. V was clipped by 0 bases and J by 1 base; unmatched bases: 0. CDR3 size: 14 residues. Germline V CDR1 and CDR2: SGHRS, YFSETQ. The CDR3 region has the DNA TGCGCCAGCAGCTTGGGACTAGCCCAAGAGACCCAGTACTTC. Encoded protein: CASSLGLAQETQYF.

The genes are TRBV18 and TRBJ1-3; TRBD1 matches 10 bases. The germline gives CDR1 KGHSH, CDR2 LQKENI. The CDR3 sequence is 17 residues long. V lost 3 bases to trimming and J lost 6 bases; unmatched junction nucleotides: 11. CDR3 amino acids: CASSPIRQGAIENTIYF. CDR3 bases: TGTGCCAGCTCACCCATCCGACAGGGGGCAATTGAAAACACCATATATTTT.

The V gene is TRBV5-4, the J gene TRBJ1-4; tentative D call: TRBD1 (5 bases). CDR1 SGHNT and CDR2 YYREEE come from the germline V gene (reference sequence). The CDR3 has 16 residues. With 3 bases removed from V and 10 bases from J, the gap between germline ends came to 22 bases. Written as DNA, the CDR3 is TGTGCCAGCAGCTCCAATGGCCAGGGTTCTCTAGGAAAACTGTTTTTT. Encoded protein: CASSSNGQGSLGKLFF.

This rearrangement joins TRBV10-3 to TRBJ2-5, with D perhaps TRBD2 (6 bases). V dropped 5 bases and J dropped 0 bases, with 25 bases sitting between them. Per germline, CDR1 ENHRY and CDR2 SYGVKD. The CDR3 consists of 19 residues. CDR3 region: CAISNPGTSSPFDQETQYF. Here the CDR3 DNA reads TGTGCCATCAGTAATCCGGGGACTTCCTCCCCCTTCGACCAAGAGACCCAGTACTTC.

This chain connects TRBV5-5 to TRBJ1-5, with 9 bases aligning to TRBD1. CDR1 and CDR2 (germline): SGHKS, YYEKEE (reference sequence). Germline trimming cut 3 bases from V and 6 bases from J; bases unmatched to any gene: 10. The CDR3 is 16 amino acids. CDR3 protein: CASSSIGTGMFQPQHF. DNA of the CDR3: TGTGCCAGCAGCTCAATCGGGACAGGGATGTTTCAGCCCCAGCATTTT.

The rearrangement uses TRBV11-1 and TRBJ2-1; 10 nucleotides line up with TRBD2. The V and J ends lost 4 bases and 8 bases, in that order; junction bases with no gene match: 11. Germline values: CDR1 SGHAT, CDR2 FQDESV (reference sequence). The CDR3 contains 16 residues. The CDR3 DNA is TGTGCCAGCAGCTCAAAAGGGACTAGCGTGGGGGATGAGCAGTTCTTC. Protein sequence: CASSSKGTSVGDEQFF.

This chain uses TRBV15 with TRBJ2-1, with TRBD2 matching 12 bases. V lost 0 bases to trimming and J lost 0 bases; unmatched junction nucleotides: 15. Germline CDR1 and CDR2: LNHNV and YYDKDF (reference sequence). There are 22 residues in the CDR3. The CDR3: CATSREYMRLAGAGTSYNEQFF. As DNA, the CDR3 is TGTGCCACCAGCAGAGAGTATATGAGACTAGCGGGAGCGGGAACCTCCTACAATGAGCAGTTCTTC.

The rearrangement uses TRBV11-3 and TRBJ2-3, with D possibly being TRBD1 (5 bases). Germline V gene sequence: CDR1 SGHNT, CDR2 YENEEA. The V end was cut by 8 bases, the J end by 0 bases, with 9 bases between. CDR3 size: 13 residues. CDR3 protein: CASGRDSTDTQYF. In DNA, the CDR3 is TGTGCCAGCGGCAGGGATAGCACAGATACGCAGTATTTT.

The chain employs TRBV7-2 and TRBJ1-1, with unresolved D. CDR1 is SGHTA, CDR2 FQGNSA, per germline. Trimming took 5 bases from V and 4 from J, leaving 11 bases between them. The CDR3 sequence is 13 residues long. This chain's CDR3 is CASSAGHGTEAFF. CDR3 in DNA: TGTGCCAGCAGCGCAGGCCATGGCACTGAAGCTTTCTTT. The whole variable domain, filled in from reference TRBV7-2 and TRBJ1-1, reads GAGVSQSPSNKVTEKGKDVELRCDPISGHTALYWYRQSLGQGLEFLIYFQGNSAPDKSGLPSDRFSAERTGGSVSTLTIQRTQQEDSAVYLCASSAGHGTEAFFGQGTRLTVV.

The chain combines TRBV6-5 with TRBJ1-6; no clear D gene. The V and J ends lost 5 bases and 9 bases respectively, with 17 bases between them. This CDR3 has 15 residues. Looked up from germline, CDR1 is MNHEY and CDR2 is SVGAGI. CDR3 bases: TGTGCCAGCAGTCGGTATCCCAAACGAGGTTCACCCCTCCACTTT. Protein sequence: CASSRYPKRGSPLHF.

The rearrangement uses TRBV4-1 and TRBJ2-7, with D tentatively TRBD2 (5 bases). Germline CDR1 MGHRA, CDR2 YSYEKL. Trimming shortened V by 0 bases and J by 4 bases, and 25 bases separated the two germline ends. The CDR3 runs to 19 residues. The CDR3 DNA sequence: TGCGCCAGCAGCCAAGACCCCCTCGATCCGCTCAGCTGGACTTACGAGCAGTACTTC. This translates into CASSQDPLDPLSWTYEQYF.

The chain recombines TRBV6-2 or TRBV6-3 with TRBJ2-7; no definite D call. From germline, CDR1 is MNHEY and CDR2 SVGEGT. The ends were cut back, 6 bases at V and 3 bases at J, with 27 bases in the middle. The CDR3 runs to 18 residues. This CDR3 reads CASSPLTLSGRSRYEQYF. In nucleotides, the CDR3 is TGTGCCAGCAGCCCTCTTACGCTGTCGGGCAGATCCCGCTACGAGCAGTACTTC.

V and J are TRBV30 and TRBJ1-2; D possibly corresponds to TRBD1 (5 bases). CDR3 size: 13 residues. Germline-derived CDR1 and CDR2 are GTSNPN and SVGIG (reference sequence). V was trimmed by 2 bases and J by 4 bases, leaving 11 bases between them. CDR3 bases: TGTGCCTGGAGTCCGGGGCCCTTCTATGGCTACACCTTC. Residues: CAWSPGPFYGYTF.

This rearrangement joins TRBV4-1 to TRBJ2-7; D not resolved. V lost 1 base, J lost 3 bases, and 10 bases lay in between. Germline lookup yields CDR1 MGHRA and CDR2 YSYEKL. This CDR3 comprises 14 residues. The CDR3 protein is CASSQGRALYEQYF. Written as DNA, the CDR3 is TGCGCCAGCAGCCAAGGAAGGGCCCTCTACGAGCAGTACTTC.